These 27 T cell receptor beta chains were all obtained from the same sample, sequenced in a study of blood T cells in healthy people across ages. A J-beta primer mix and a sample-barcoded 5' primer were used in a second PCR of roughly 6 to 11 cycles. TCRdb used MiXCR to reprocess the 5' RACE reads, holding one entry per CDR3 protein. The table shows roughly 2 million distinct CDR3 sequences, with 49% occurring only once. The sample taken for sequencing was blood. The receptors were gathered from a middle-aged woman in good health.

The V gene is TRBV20-1, the J gene TRBJ1-4; the match to TRBD1 covers 7 bases. J lost 4 bases, V lost 5 bases, and 10 bases had no gene match. The V gene's germline CDR1 is DFQATT and CDR2 SNEGSKA (reference sequence). The CDR3 loop spans 15 amino acids. The CDR3 DNA follows: TGCAGTGCTTACCTTCCGGGACAGTTTAATGAAAAACTGTTTTTT. Its protein is CSAYLPGQFNEKLFF.

CDR3 region: CASTIGLAKYNEQFF. Written as DNA, the CDR3 is TGTGCCAGCACTATAGGTCTAGCGAAATACAATGAGCAGTTCTTC. The V call is TRBV7-2, the J call TRBJ2-1; maybe TRBD2 (6 bases). Germline CDR1 reads SGHTA; CDR2 reads FQGNSA. Between the trimmed V and J ends, which lost 7 bases and 4 bases, there was a span of 17 bases. The CDR3 consists of 15 residues.

For the CDR3, the DNA is TGTGCCAGCAGCTCATTAACCAGGAAGTATGGGACAGATACGCAGTATTTT. Its protein is CASSSLTRKYGTDTQYF. The rearrangement uses TRBV7-2 and TRBJ2-3, with no clear D. Germline CDR1 SGHTA, CDR2 FQGNSA. V gave up 4 bases and J gave up 3 bases, with 20 bases separating them. This CDR3 region has 17 residues.

The chain links TRBV7-9 to TRBJ2-7; weak D call: TRBD2 (7 bases). The CDR3 length is 15 residues. In germline, CDR1 is SEHNR, CDR2 FQNEAQ (reference sequence). V was pared by 5 bases and J by 1 base, with 15 bases between. CDR3 DNA sequence: TGTGCCAGCAGCCGAGGGGGGGGGCCTTCCTACGAGCAGTACTTC. Translation: CASSRGGGPSYEQYF. Complete variable domain (other parts from reference TRBV7-9 and TRBJ2-7): DTGVSQNPRHKITKRGQNVTFRCDPISEHNRLYWYRQTLGQGPEFLTYFQNEAQLEKSRLLSDRFSAERPKGSFSTLEIQRTEQGDSAMYLCASSRGGGPSYEQYFGPGTRLTVT.

V gene TRBV20-1 combines with J gene TRBJ2-7; the match to TRBD1 covers 9 bases. V shed 6 bases and J 3 bases; nucleotides not matched to a gene: 12. Germline V gene data show CDR1 as DFQATT and CDR2 as SNEGSKA (reference sequence). The CDR3 loop spans 15 amino acids. The CDR3 DNA reads TGCAGTGCCCAGGACCCGGGACAGGGAAGCTACGAGCAGTACTTC. The encoded protein is CSAQDPGQGSYEQYF.

The chain recombines TRBV5-6 with TRBJ1-2; 8 bases match TRBD1. CDR3 length: 13 residues. The V segment lost 4 bases and the J segment 7 bases; nucleotides outside the gene matches: 6. Per the germline V gene, CDR1 is SGHDT and CDR2 is YYEEEE. The CDR3 sequence is CASSRGTGSGYTF. Here the CDR3 DNA reads TGTGCCAGCAGCCGGGGGACAGGTAGTGGCTACACCTTC.

The chain joins TRBV7-9 to TRBJ2-1; D not resolved. The CDR3 is 14 residues long. CDR1 SEHNR and CDR2 FQNEAQ come from the germline V gene (reference sequence). Deletions cut 2 bases from V and 6 bases from J, with 11 bases between. The CDR3, as DNA: TGTGCCAGCAGCTTAATAGGGATCCGCAATGAGCAGTTCTTC. Its translation is CASSLIGIRNEQFF.

The chain joins TRBV20-1 to TRBJ1-2; D might be TRBD1 (5 bases). The CDR3 contains 13 residues. V was cut by 1 base and J by 0 bases, with 6 bases left in between. Germline V CDR1 and CDR2: DFQATT, SNEGSKA (reference sequence). The CDR3 is CSARGQTNYGYTF. The CDR3 DNA reads TGCAGTGCTAGAGGACAGACTAACTATGGCTACACCTTC.

The chain recombines TRBV6-1 with TRBJ1-4; 9 nucleotides match TRBD1. Germline V lookup: CDR1 MNHNS, CDR2 SASEGT. V trimming: 5 bases; J trimming: 8 bases; junction bases outside the gene matches: 15. The CDR3 runs 17 residues. CDR3 DNA: TGTGCCAGCAGTCGGGACAGGGACCAAATGAGGAAAGAAAAACTGTTTTTT. The encoded protein is CASSRDRDQMRKEKLFF.

The CDR3 DNA reads TGTGCCAGCAGCTTAGCTTATAACAATGAGCAGTTCTTC. Residues: CASSLAYNNEQFF. The chain couples TRBV7-2 to TRBJ2-1; D ambiguous. The germline CDR1 and CDR2 sequences are SGHTA and FQGNSA. Trimming removed 0 bases from V and 5 bases from J, with 5 bases in between. CDR3 length: 13 amino acids.

V gene TRBV10-2 combines with J gene TRBJ2-4; the match to TRBD2 covers 10 bases. Trimming removed 7 bases from V and 1 base from J; junction bases left unmatched: 10. Germline V gene sequence: CDR1 WSHSY, CDR2 SAAADI. CDR3 length: 17 amino acids. The CDR3 region is CASTQRGGDGAKNIQYF. The CDR3 bases are TGCGCCAGCACGCAGCGGGGGGGCGACGGTGCCAAAAACATTCAGTACTTC.

This clonotype was counted a few times. This chain connects TRBV6-6 to TRBJ1-6; D gene unclear. Germline V gene sequence: CDR1 MNHNY, CDR2 SVGAGI (reference sequence). There are 14 residues in the CDR3. Deletions cut 2 bases from V and 7 bases from J, with 9 bases between. CDR3 region: CASSYGVSNSPLHF. CDR3 sequence (DNA): TGTGCCAGCAGTTACGGGGTGAGCAATTCACCCCTCCACTTT.

The V gene is TRBV20-1, the J gene TRBJ2-5, with TRBD2 matching over 11 bases. Germline CDR1 and CDR2: DFQATT and SNEGSKA (reference sequence). V was pared by 6 bases and J by 0 bases, with 6 bases of the junction left unmatched. This CDR3 region has 15 residues. For the CDR3, the DNA is TGCAGTGCACCAGGACTAGCGGGCAACCAAGAGACCCAGTACTTC. Translating gives CSAPGLAGNQETQYF.

This clonotype has a single count. This chain links TRBV6-1 with TRBJ1-2; 7 bases fit TRBD1. Germline values: CDR1 MNHNS, CDR2 SASEGT. Trimming cost V 4 bases and J 5 bases; bases outside gene matches: 10. The CDR3 length is 15 residues. In DNA form, the CDR3 reads TGTGCCAGCAGTGGACGGGACAGTAGGCGGTATGGCTACACCTTC. It codes for CASSGRDSRRYGYTF.

This clonotype was counted between two and nine times. The chain couples TRBV10-3 to TRBJ2-3, with 8 bases lining up with TRBD2. With 4 bases clipped from V and 1 base from J, the junction kept 4 bases outside the gene matches. The CDR3 sequence is 15 residues long. Germline CDR1 reads ENHRY; CDR2 reads SYGVKD. The CDR3 loop reads CAISAGRGGTDTQYF. DNA of the CDR3: TGTGCCATCAGTGCTGGGCGGGGGGGCACAGATACGCAGTATTTT.

V is TRBV2 and J is TRBJ2-1; D is perhaps TRBD2 (6 bases). The germline gives CDR1 SNHLY, CDR2 FYNNEI. The CDR3 consists of 14 residues. Trimming shortened V by 7 bases and J by 4 bases, and 14 bases separated the two germline ends. This chain's CDR3 is CASMTGLNYNEQFF. The CDR3 DNA reads TGTGCCAGCATGACGGGACTGAATTACAATGAGCAGTTCTTC. The variable domain in full, with the rest retrieved from reference TRBV2 and TRBJ2-1, is EPEVTQTPSHQVTQMGQEVILRCVPISNHLYFYWYRQILGQKVEFLVSFYNNEISEKSEIFDDQFSVERPDGSNFTLKIRSTKLEDSAMYFCASMTGLNYNEQFFGPGTRLTVL.

This clonotype was found a few times. The V call is TRBV20-1, the J call TRBJ2-7, with TRBD1 identical over 7 bases. This CDR3 comprises 13 residues. Germline V gene sequence: CDR1 DFQATT, CDR2 SNEGSKA (reference sequence). J gave up 0 bases and V 5 bases, and 4 bases lay outside the gene matches. CDR3 region: CSAERDSSYEQYF. For the CDR3, the DNA is TGCAGTGCTGAGAGGGACAGCTCCTACGAGCAGTACTTC.

The chain couples TRBV6-2 or TRBV6-3 to TRBJ2-4; the D call may be TRBD1 or TRBD2 (6 bases each). CDR1 is MNHEY and CDR2 is SVGEGT in the germline V gene. The CDR3 consists of 15 residues. The V end lost 6 bases, the J end lost 13 bases, and 25 bases lay between the germline ends. DNA of the CDR3: TGTGCCAGCAGCCCCGTGTCTTGGGGGGCGCAGGAGCAGTACTTC. Translation: CASSPVSWGAQEQYF.

This clonotype was detected only a few times. The CDR3 region is CSAHRGPGGEQFF. The CDR3 DNA follows: TGCAGCGCCCACAGGGGGCCAGGCGGTGAGCAGTTCTTC. V and J are TRBV29-1 and TRBJ2-1; 9 bases fit TRBD1. CDR3 length equals 13 residues. V lost 7 bases, J lost 9 bases, and 10 bases stayed unmatched. The V gene's germline CDR1 is SQVTM and CDR2 ANQGSEA.

The table lists this clonotype with a few counts. The CDR3 is CASSLEVLAGYQETQYF. In DNA, the CDR3 is TGCGCCAGCAGCTTGGAGGTGCTAGCGGGGTACCAAGAGACCCAGTACTTC. This chain uses TRBV5-1 with TRBJ2-5; TRBD2 aligns across 9 bases. The V gene end was trimmed by 0 bases and the J gene end by 0 bases; junction bases not matched to a gene: 6. The CDR3 loop spans 17 amino acids. In germline, CDR1 is SGHRS, CDR2 YFSETQ.

This clonotype was recorded a few times. V and J are TRBV18 and TRBJ2-7, with D possibly being TRBD1 (5 bases). The CDR3 runs to 14 residues. The ends were cut back, 2 bases at V and 4 bases at J, with 12 bases in the middle. CDR1 KGHSH and CDR2 LQKENI come from the germline V gene. The CDR3 is CASSPMQGWYEQYF. For the CDR3, the DNA is TGTGCCAGCTCACCAATGCAGGGTTGGTACGAGCAGTACTTC. Filled out from reference TRBV18 and TRBJ2-7, the complete variable domain reads NAGVMQNPRHLVRRRGQEARLRCSPMKGHSHVYWYRQLPEEGLKFMVYLQKENIIDESGMPKERFSAEFPKEGPSILRIQQVVRGDSAAYFCASSPMQGWYEQYFGPGTRLTVT.

This clonotype was counted between two and nine times. The chain links TRBV18 to TRBJ2-7; 10 nucleotides agree with TRBD1. CDR3 length: 16 amino acids. The germline V gene has CDR1 KGHSH and CDR2 LQKENI. V lost 3 bases, J lost 6 bases, and 11 bases stayed unmatched. DNA for the CDR3: TGTGCCAGCTCACCTCTGACTCCGGGACAGGGGACCGAGCAGTACTTC. This sequence encodes CASSPLTPGQGTEQYF.

The chain combines TRBV27 with TRBJ2-7; possible D gene TRBD2, 5 bases. The CDR3 loop spans 15 amino acids. Trimming took 5 bases from V and 4 from J, leaving 18 bases between them. CDR1 and CDR2 (germline): MNHEY, SMNVEV (reference sequence). The CDR3 protein is CASSLSRGSIYEQYF. The DNA for the CDR3 is TGTGCCAGCAGTCTCTCCCGGGGATCGATTTACGAGCAGTACTTC.

The J gene is TRBJ2-3, the V gene TRBV28, with a possible D match to TRBD1 (6 bases). In germline, CDR1 is MDHEN, CDR2 SYDVKM. The CDR3 covers 16 residues. The V end lost 5 bases, the J end lost 0 bases, and 15 bases lay between the germline ends. The CDR3 spells CASSPTGTQSTDTQYF. The DNA for the CDR3 is TGTGCCAGCAGTCCGACCGGGACACAGAGCACAGATACGCAGTATTTT. Complete variable domain (other parts from reference TRBV28 and TRBJ2-3): DVKVTQSSRYLVKRTGEKVFLECVQDMDHENMFWYRQDPGLGLRLIYFSYDVKMKEKGDIPEGYSVSREKKERFSLILESASTNQTSMYLCASSPTGTQSTDTQYFGPGTRLTVL.

The rearrangement uses TRBV6-2 or TRBV6-3 and TRBJ2-3; D might be TRBD2 (6 bases). V was clipped by 1 base and J by 2 bases, with 13 bases between them. The CDR3 is 16 amino acids. In germline, CDR1 is MNHEY, CDR2 SVGEGT. CDR3 amino acids: CASSYLIGGPTDTQYF. In nucleotides, the CDR3 is TGTGCCAGCAGTTACTTAATCGGGGGACCCACAGATACGCAGTATTTT.

This clonotype turned up a few times. The CDR3 bases are TGCAGCGTTGAAATACAGACCTATGGCTACACCTTC. Protein product: CSVEIQTYGYTF. This rearrangement joins TRBV29-1 to TRBJ1-2; D is ambiguous. Trimming took 2 bases from V and 4 from J, leaving 8 bases between them. There are 12 residues in the CDR3. In germline, CDR1 is SQVTM, CDR2 ANQGSEA.

The chain combines TRBV4-2 with TRBJ1-4; D is unresolved. Germline assignment: CDR1 LGHNA and CDR2 YNFKEQ. V was trimmed by 3 bases and J by 4 bases, leaving 18 bases between them. The CDR3 runs to 17 residues. CDR3: CASSQGLREEGNEKLFF. The CDR3 DNA is TGTGCCAGCAGCCAGGGATTACGGGAGGAGGGTAATGAAAAACTGTTTTTT.